Sequencing of this TCR beta chain was carried out in a study of T cells after yellow fever vaccination (dated by TCRdb to the late 2010s). Study-level background: Libraries from fractions with low cell numbers were prepared with the SMART-Seq v4 Ultra Low Input RNA kit. Bulk PBMC replicates and cell subsets were isolated from blood drawn at multiple timepoints before and after both primary and secondary immunization. Two healthy male donors made up the cohort, one aged 18 to 29 years and the other aged 30 to 40 years. To follow T-cell clones before and after primary and booster YFV17D yellow fever vaccination, bulk TCR alpha and beta repertoires were sequenced over time.

TCR cDNA was synthesized by 5'RACE template switching, which introduced a universal primer site and unique molecular identifiers. Priming for cDNA synthesis came from both the TCR alpha and TCR beta constant segments. Two PCR steps were used to amplify libraries, with sample barcodes and sequencing adapters being added in the second step. Libraries were sequenced on Illumina HiSeq 2500 (2x100 bp) or NovaSeq (2x150 bp). As for the original processing: MIGEC handled demultiplexing of reads and collapsing into UMI consensus sequences, while MiXCR performed V(D)J alignment. Vaccine-responding clonotypes were identified with edgeR using replicate PBMC samples, with FDR below 0.01 and a log2 fold change above 5 up to day 15 being required. Each bulk clonotype was labeled CD4 or CD8 based on which sequenced repertoire, CD4 or CD8, contained the clonotype at higher abundance. TCRdb reprocessing: public reads trimmed at Q25 with fastp, clones called with MiXCR, in-frame beta chains kept. Records with the same CDR3 protein are collapsed into one entry carrying the most frequent genes and DNA. The V and J calls follow TCRdb's processing rather than the paper's. The sample table records some 600,000 distinct CDR3 sequences; approximately 13% of these occur just once. Approximately 15% of the sample is in the top ten clones.

Via the germline V gene (reference sequence), CDR1 is WNHNN and CDR2 SYGVQD. The CDR3 sequence holds 13 residues, the cysteine and phenylalanine included. Left in the record is the CDR3 DNA by itself, 39 bases read in frame from the first base. The junction shows trimming of 10 bases on V and 2 bases on J, plus 11 bases between the germline ends. In this sample, this clonotype turned up a few times. It has no known antigen specificity. Per-base quality was not reported, and no clone a single base away is much larger than it. Study-wide conclusions, independent of this receptor: Because the study included only a couple of donors, the extent to which the findings can be generalized is limited. After the booster, most of the clones that had expanded following primary vaccination were detected again (approximately 95% of CD4 and around 90% of CD8), which suggests that memory was broadly maintained. Computational filtering was needed because FACS-sorted repertoires could contain abundant contaminating clonotypes from the bulk population. Compared with the primary T-cell response, the secondary T-cell response was faster but weaker, reaching its peak on day 5 rather than on day 15. A small share of clonotypes was detected in both CD4 and CD8 compartments, with the overlap likely arising from convergent recombination.

This specimen's treatment or condition label, per the study, means: live attenuated yellow fever vaccine strain. At each blood-draw timepoint, two biological replicates of bulk PBMCs were obtained. A standard Ficoll-Paque protocol was used to isolate PBMCs from peripheral blood. TriZol was used to extract RNA from bulk PBMCs, from CD4 and CD8 fractions, and from dextramer-positive and dextramer-negative fractions. This TCR was recovered from a man between 25 and 39 years old who received the YFV17D yellow fever vaccine. Recombination joined TRBV10-1 with TRBJ2-2; possibly the D gene is TRBD1, per 6 matching bases. The starting material was PBMCs, obtained on the day of the yellow fever booster vaccination. CDR3 region: CATQGHNTGELFF. The sequenced DNA: TGCGCCACACAGGGACATAACACCGGGGAGCTGTTTTTT.